This T cell receptor (beta chain) derives from a study of blood T cell repertoires in COVID-19. For the study at large: The origin of the acute and convalescent COVID-19 samples was the United States, Italy and Spain.

In the authors' methods: Estimation of nucleated cell counts was performed using reference gene primer amplification. Clones were read by immunoSEQ multiplex PCR, and TCRdb kept only the in-frame ones, dropping some. The V and J calls and clone size come from that table; D and trimming were worked out from the DNA. The table has some 40,000 clones, approximately 80% seen once. V was pared by 3 bases and J by 4 bases, with 7 bases of the junction left unmatched. Looked up from germline, CDR1 is KGHSH and CDR2 is LQKENI. This CDR3 region has 17 residues. This TCR was recovered from a man aged 70-80 years with acute or convalescent COVID-19. The chain has TRBV18 and TRBJ2-2; 11 nucleotides agree with TRBD1. The source material was peripheral blood. The DNA for the CDR3 is TGTGCCAGCTCACCGAAGGGGACAGGGGGAATCACCGGGGAGCTGTTTTTT. It is translated as CASSPKGTGGITGELFF. Using reference TRBV18 and TRBJ2-2 for the parts outside the CDR3, the full variable domain is NAGVMQNPRHLVRRRGQEARLRCSPMKGHSHVYWYRQLPEEGLKFMVYLQKENIIDESGMPKERFSAEFPKEGPSILRIQQVVRGDSAAYFCASSPKGTGGITGELFFGEGSRLTVL.